The next 21 T cell receptor beta chains were all read from a single sample in a study of shared clonotypes between healthy human individuals. Produced via immunoSEQ multiplex PCR; TCRdb's table is partial and in-frame only. The sample contains about 490,000 clones, roughly 80% of which appear only once. Source material: PBMCs. Receptor source: a middle-aged woman in good health. Some clones in this sample may be carry-over from other donors' samples.

V is TRBV2 and J is TRBJ2-7; weak D call: TRBD2 (6 bases). This CDR3 is built from 12 residues. The ends were cut back, 10 bases at V and 6 bases at J, with 16 bases in the middle. The germline CDR1 and CDR2 sequences are SNHLY and FYNNEI. CDR3 protein: CATAGPGLEQYF. The CDR3 DNA follows: TGTGCCACCGCGGGGCCAGGACTCGAGCAGTACTTC.

The V call is TRBV19, the J call TRBJ2-3; 8 bases fit TRBD2. In germline, CDR1 is LNHDA, CDR2 SQIVND (reference sequence). The CDR3 runs 13 residues. V shed 5 bases and J 7 bases; nucleotides not matched to a gene: 5. CDR3: CASSGLAGYTQYF. CDR3 in DNA: TGTGCCAGTAGTGGGTTAGCGGGGTATACGCAGTATTTT.

Written as DNA, the CDR3 is TGTGCCAGCAGCTTAGGACAGGGGTGGATAGATACGCAGTATTTT. Translation: CASSLGQGWIDTQYF. The V gene is TRBV11-3, the J gene TRBJ2-3; 8 nucleotides align to TRBD1. V gave up 1 base and J gave up 5 bases; unmatched junction bases: 5. The CDR3 loop spans 15 amino acids. Germline CDR1 reads SGHNT; CDR2 reads YENEEA.

V usage is TRBV28 and J usage is TRBJ2-1; the match to TRBD2 covers 14 bases. This CDR3 has 15 residues. Germline V gene lookup returns CDR1 MDHEN and CDR2 SYDVKM. The J segment lost 8 bases and the V segment lost 5 bases, leaving 5 bases of the junction unmatched. The CDR3 reads CASSPGTSGSHEQFF. CDR3 DNA sequence: TGTGCCAGCAGTCCAGGGACTAGCGGGAGTCATGAGCAGTTCTTC.

The rearrangement joins TRBV7-3 to TRBJ2-7; 11 nucleotides agree with TRBD1. V dropped 3 bases and J dropped 3; count of bases not matched to a gene: 4. The CDR3 has 15 residues. Germline lookup yields CDR1 SGHTA and CDR2 FQGTGA. The CDR3 here is CASSFGQGARYEQYF. CDR3 nucleotide sequence: TGTGCCAGCAGCTTTGGACAGGGGGCTCGCTACGAGCAGTACTTC. Variable domain in full (rest from reference TRBV7-3 and TRBJ2-7): GAGVSQTPSNKVTEKGKYVELRCDPISGHTALYWYRQSLGQGPEFLIYFQGTGAADDSGLPNDRFFAVRPEGSVSTLKIQRTERGDSAVYLCASSFGQGARYEQYFGPGTRLTVT.

This clone was counted only a few times. The chain is built from TRBV25-1 and TRBJ2-3, with 13 bases aligning to TRBD2. Germline V gene data show CDR1 as MGHDK and CDR2 as SYGVNS. This CDR3 comprises 16 residues. V was pared by 2 bases and J by 5 bases, with 4 bases of the junction left unmatched. The CDR3 sequence: CASSEGLAGAGDTQYF. The CDR3 DNA follows: TGTGCCAGCAGTGAAGGACTAGCGGGAGCAGGAGATACGCAGTATTTT.

This clone was counted a few times. The V and J genes are TRBV28 and TRBJ2-1, with D hard to call. V dropped 2 bases and J dropped 9 bases, with 11 bases sitting between them. This CDR3 region has 13 residues. The V gene's germline CDR1 is MDHEN and CDR2 SYDVKM. The CDR3 loop is CASSLIHSGEQFF. The CDR3 DNA reads TGTGCCAGCAGTTTAATCCACTCGGGTGAGCAGTTCTTC.

This clone is a singleton in its sample. J is TRBJ2-1 and V is TRBV11-2, with 8 bases lining up with TRBD1. V trimming: 2 bases; J trimming: 7 bases; junction bases outside the gene matches: 13. Germline V lookup: CDR1 SGHAT, CDR2 FQNNGV. The CDR3 is 17 residues long. The CDR3 DNA sequence: TGTGCCAGCAGCTTATTGGTATTTTTGGGACAGGCAAATGAGCAGTTCTTC. Encoded protein: CASSLLVFLGQANEQFF.

This clone has more than one count but fewer than ten. Other DNA sequences in the same sample also yield this CDR3. The chain combines TRBV30 with TRBJ1-2; no firm D call. Germline V gene sequence: CDR1 GTSNPN, CDR2 SVGIG (reference sequence). The V end was cut by 4 bases, the J end by 7 bases, with 10 bases between. This CDR3 contains 11 residues. The CDR3 DNA follows: TGTGCCTGGACCTTAGGAGGTGGCTACACCTTC. This translates into CAWTLGGGYTF.

This clone was counted only a few times. The chain carries TRBV7-9 and TRBJ1-1; tentative D call: TRBD1 (6 bases). In germline, CDR1 is SEHNR, CDR2 FQNEAQ (reference sequence). The CDR3 length is 13 residues. V lost 5 bases and J lost 5, with 12 bases in between. The CDR3 DNA follows: TGTGCCAGCAGCCAAACGGACAGTACTGAAGCTTTCTTT. Translation gives CASSQTDSTEAFF.

V is TRBV13 and J is TRBJ2-2; 9 nucleotides align to TRBD2. CDR3 size: 16 residues. CDR1 is PRHDT and CDR2 is FYEKMQ in the germline V gene (reference sequence). Trimming took 6 bases from V and 1 from J; bases not matched to a gene: 6. The DNA for the CDR3 is TGTGCCAGCAGTCCCCTAGCGGGGAGGAACACCGGGGAGCTGTTTTTT. Translation gives CASSPLAGRNTGELFF.

The chain carries TRBV7-2 and TRBJ2-5, with 14 nucleotides matching TRBD2. The DNA end is more similar to TRBJ2-7, so the J call may be wrong. The CDR3 covers 15 residues. CDR1 is SGHTA, CDR2 FQGNSA, per germline. The CDR3 protein is CASSPGTSGSFEQYF. The DNA for the CDR3 is TGTGCCAGCAGCCCAGGGACTAGCGGGAGTTTCGAGCAGTACTTC.

A few counts support this clone. The chain uses TRBV11-3 and TRBJ2-3; no clear D gene. V gave up 1 base and J gave up 7 bases, with 12 bases separating them. Germline V gene lookup returns CDR1 SGHNT and CDR2 YENEEA. The CDR3 contains 14 residues. The DNA of the CDR3 is TGTGCCAGCAGCTTAGGACGGGCGAGCCATACGCAGTATTTT. Its translation is CASSLGRASHTQYF. The complete variable domain, with remaining parts taken from reference TRBV11-3 and TRBJ2-3, reads EAGVVQSPRYKIIEKKQPVAFWCNPISGHNTLYWYLQNLGQGPELLIRYENEEAVDDSQLPKDRFSAERLKGVDSTLKIQPAELGDSAVYLCASSLGRASHTQYFGPGTRLTVL.

The chain carries TRBV27 and TRBJ2-7, with a tentative D call TRBD1 (6 bases). CDR1 MNHEY and CDR2 SMNVEV come from the germline V gene (reference sequence). The CDR3 runs to 12 residues. Deletions cut 10 bases from V and 0 bases from J, with 10 bases between. CDR3 residues: CATGQSSYEQYF. DNA of the CDR3: TGTGCCACCGGACAGAGCTCCTACGAGCAGTACTTC.

Comments on this clone: The same CDR3 arises from other DNA sequences in this sample as well. The chain recombines TRBV19 with TRBJ2-7; D unresolved. This CDR3 contains 13 residues. CDR1 and CDR2 (germline): LNHDA, SQIVND (reference sequence). Trimming removed 6 bases from V and 0 bases from J, with 9 bases in between. CDR3 nucleotide sequence: TGTGCCAGTAGCGGACGGATCTCCTACGAGCAGTACTTC. Its protein product is CASSGRISYEQYF. The full variable domain, with the rest looked up from reference TRBV19 and TRBJ2-7, is DGGITQSPKYLFRKEGQNVTLSCEQNLNHDAMYWYRQDPGQGLRLIYYSQIVNDFQKGDIAEGYSVSREKKESFPLTVTSAQKNPTAFYLCASSGRISYEQYFGPGTRLTVT.

This chain links TRBV7-9 with TRBJ2-7, with D perhaps given as TRBD1 or TRBD2 (5 bases each). Trimming shortened V by 5 bases and J by 3 bases, and 14 bases separated the two germline ends. The CDR3 sequence is 14 residues long. In germline, CDR1 is SEHNR, CDR2 FQNEAQ (reference sequence). In nucleotides, the CDR3 is TGTGCCAGCAGCGCATACGGGACCTTCTACGAGCAGTACTTC. Its translation: CASSAYGTFYEQYF. The variable domain in full, with the rest retrieved from reference TRBV7-9 and TRBJ2-7, is DTGVSQNPRHKITKRGQNVTFRCDPISEHNRLYWYRQTLGQGPEFLTYFQNEAQLEKSRLLSDRFSAERPKGSFSTLEIQRTEQGDSAMYLCASSAYGTFYEQYFGPGTRLTVT.

This clone was observed a single time. This may be a read error: a much more frequent sequence differs by one nucleotide. J is TRBJ1-2 and V is TRBV28; 7 bases line up with TRBD1. The V segment lost 7 bases and the J segment 12 bases; nucleotides outside the gene matches: 14. CDR1 is MDHEN, CDR2 SYDVKM, per germline. The CDR3 sequence is 13 residues long. The CDR3 loop reads CASKFSLQGGHTF. CDR3 DNA: TGTGCCAGCAAGTTTTCCCTCCAAGGGGGCCACACCTTC.

The chain couples TRBV10-3 to TRBJ2-1; TRBD1 agrees at 9 bases. CDR1 is ENHRY, CDR2 SYGVKD, per germline. Losses at the gene ends were 0 bases for V and 9 bases for J; bases not matched to a gene: 6. This CDR3 has 15 amino acids. CDR3 sequence reads: CAISESTGGKAEQFF. CDR3 DNA sequence: TGTGCCATCAGTGAGTCTACAGGGGGCAAGGCTGAGCAGTTCTTC.

The V call is TRBV5-4, the J call TRBJ1-4, with 8 nucleotides matching TRBD1. The CDR3 consists of 14 residues. With 4 bases clipped from V and 6 bases from J, the junction kept 5 bases outside the gene matches. CDR1 SGHNT and CDR2 YYREEE come from the germline V gene (reference sequence). The CDR3 DNA reads as TGTGCCAGCAGCCGACAGGGGAGAGATGAAAAACTGTTTTTT. Translated, it gives CASSRQGRDEKLFF.

The V and J genes are TRBV4-1 and TRBJ2-2; the match to TRBD1 covers 9 bases. V shed 0 bases, J shed 1 base, and the junction held 6 bases outside the gene matches. The CDR3 length is 18 residues. CDR1 MGHRA and CDR2 YSYEKL come from the germline V gene. DNA of the CDR3: TGCGCCAGCAGCCAAGATTGGGGGACAGGGAGGAACACCGGGGAGCTGTTTTTT. Translation: CASSQDWGTGRNTGELFF.

V is TRBV12-5 and J is TRBJ1-2; 11 nucleotides align to TRBD1. The CDR3 sequence is 16 residues long. CDR1 and CDR2 from the germline V gene are LGHNT and FRNRAP. The J segment lost 3 bases and the V segment lost 6 bases, leaving 9 bases of the junction unmatched. CDR3 bases: TGTGCTAGTGGCCTACAGGGACAGGGGGTCGACTATGGCTACACCTTC. Amino acid sequence: CASGLQGQGVDYGYTF.